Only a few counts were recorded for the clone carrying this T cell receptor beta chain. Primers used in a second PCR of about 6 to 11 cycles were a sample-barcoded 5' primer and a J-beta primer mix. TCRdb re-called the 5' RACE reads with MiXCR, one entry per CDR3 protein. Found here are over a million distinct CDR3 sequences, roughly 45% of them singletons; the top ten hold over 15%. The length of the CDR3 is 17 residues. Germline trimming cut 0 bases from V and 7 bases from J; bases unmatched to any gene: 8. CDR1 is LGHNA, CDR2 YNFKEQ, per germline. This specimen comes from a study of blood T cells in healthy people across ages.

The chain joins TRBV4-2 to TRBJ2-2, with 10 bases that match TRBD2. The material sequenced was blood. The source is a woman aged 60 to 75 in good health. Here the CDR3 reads CASSQDLAGVQGGELFF. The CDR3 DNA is TGTGCCAGCAGCCAAGATCTAGCGGGAGTCCAGGGCGGGGAGCTGTTTTTT.